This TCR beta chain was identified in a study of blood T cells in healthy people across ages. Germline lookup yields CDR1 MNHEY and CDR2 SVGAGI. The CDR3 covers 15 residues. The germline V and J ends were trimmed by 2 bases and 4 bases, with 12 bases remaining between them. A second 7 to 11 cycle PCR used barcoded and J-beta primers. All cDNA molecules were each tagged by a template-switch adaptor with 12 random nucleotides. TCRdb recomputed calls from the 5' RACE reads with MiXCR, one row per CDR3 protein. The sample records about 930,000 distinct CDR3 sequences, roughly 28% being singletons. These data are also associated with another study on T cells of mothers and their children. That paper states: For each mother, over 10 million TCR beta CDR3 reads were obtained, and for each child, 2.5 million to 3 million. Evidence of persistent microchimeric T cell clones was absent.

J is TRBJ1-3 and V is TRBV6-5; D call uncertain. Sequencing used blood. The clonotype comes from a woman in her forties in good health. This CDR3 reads CASSYNEGTGNTIYF. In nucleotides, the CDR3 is TGTGCCAGCAGTTACAATGAGGGAACGGGAAACACCATATATTTT.